The sequence of this T cell receptor beta chain was determined in a study of PD-1 blockade in mismatch repair-deficient tumors. Overall study results and limits: Tumor-resident clones, often undetectable pretreatment in blood, expanded then contracted after pembrolizumab.

With respect to this clone: As yet, its antigen is unknown.

Germline CDR1 and CDR2: MNHEY and SMNVEV (reference sequence). This CDR3 is built from 14 residues. The V gene lost 6 bases and the J gene lost 3 bases, with 12 bases spanning the gap. The assay was immunoSEQ multiplex PCR, and TCRdb's table has in-frame clones only and misses some. In the table there are 14,000 or so clones, 75% to 85% of which are singletons. This clonotype originated in an adult with mismatch repair-deficient cancer. The specimen comprised PBMCs, sampled about 15 weeks after starting pembrolizumab. The chain links TRBV27 to TRBJ2-1; TRBD1 might be the D (6 bases). This CDR3 is CASSLRDNYNEQFF. The CDR3 region has the DNA TGTGCCAGCAGCCTCCGGGACAACTACAATGAGCAGTTCTTC.